What follows are 3 T cell receptor beta chains derived from one specimen sequenced in a study of T cell repertoires in cytomegalovirus infection. These TCRs' antigens remain unknown. TCRdb processed the reads anew with MiXCR; each CDR3 protein has one entry. The sample yields about a million distinct CDR3 sequences, roughly 30% seen once. The material sequenced was cultured CD8+ T cells from PBMCs, taken from culture after CMV antigen stimulation. The receptor set was obtained from a human donor in good health (CMV status not recorded). Some clones in this sample may be carry-over from other donors' samples.

The chain links TRBV5-4 to TRBJ1-4; no reliable D call. CDR1 is SGHNT, CDR2 YYREEE, per germline (reference sequence). Trimming removed 10 bases at V and 4 bases at J, with 8 bases between. The CDR3 is 11 amino acids. CDR3 residues: CAGLSNEKLFF. The CDR3 nucleotides read TGTGCCGGACTCAGTAATGAAAAACTGTTTTTT.

This clonotype has a count of ten or more. The J gene is TRBJ2-2, the V gene TRBV7-6, with a possible D match to TRBD2 (5 bases). In germline, CDR1 is SGHVS, CDR2 FNYEAQ. The CDR3 is made up of 15 amino acids. V shed 5 bases and J shed 5 bases, with 15 bases lying between them. This CDR3 is CASSPGESGTGELFF. The DNA of the CDR3 is TGTGCCAGCAGCCCCGGGGAATCGGGGACCGGGGAGCTGTTTTTT.

This clonotype was counted a few times. The gene calls are TRBV7-3 and TRBJ1-6; D is unclear. This CDR3 comprises 16 residues. Germline V gives CDR1 SGHTA, CDR2 FQGTGA. Trimming stripped 1 base from V and 3 bases from J, with 10 bases between. CDR3 region: CASSLIPQSYNSPLHF. In DNA, the CDR3 is TGTGCCAGCAGCTTAATTCCGCAGAGCTATAATTCACCCCTCCACTTT.